A single sample gave rise to the 30 T cell receptor beta chains below, sequenced in a study of T cells in Graves' hyperthyroidism and ophthalmopathy. RNA transcripts gave rise to amplified TCR beta CDR3 regions. The primer set for the first-round RT-PCR of the TCR CDR3 was HTBI. Each CDR3 protein is one row after TCRdb ran MiXCR on the multiplex PCR reads. Here the sample spans roughly 750,000 distinct CDR3 sequences, about a sixth being singletons. Sequencing was performed on blood. Every receptor here comes from a man younger than 35 with Graves' hyperthyroidism.

V gene TRBV6-1 combines with J gene TRBJ2-1; D remains ambiguous. The germline gives CDR1 MNHNS, CDR2 SASEGT. CDR3 length equals 11 residues. Trimming left V 10 bases short and J 8 bases short, with 12 bases between. CDR3 loop: CATFRGDEQFF. The CDR3 DNA follows: TGTGCCACCTTTCGTGGCGATGAGCAGTTCTTC.

The chain carries TRBV2 and TRBJ2-1, with TRBD1 as a possible D gene (5 bases). The CDR3 has 12 residues. V was trimmed by 6 bases and J by 6 bases, leaving 9 bases between them. Germline values: CDR1 SNHLY, CDR2 FYNNEI. The CDR3 is CASRSGRNEQFF. CDR3 nucleotides: TGTGCCAGCAGGTCAGGGCGCAATGAGCAGTTCTTC.

This clonotype was counted many times. The rearrangement joins TRBV5-1 to TRBJ2-7; D is possibly TRBD1 or TRBD2 (5 bases each). The CDR3 runs to 14 residues. Germline CDR1 SGHRS, CDR2 YFSETQ. The V end lost 3 bases, the J end lost 0 bases, and 10 bases lay between the germline ends. The CDR3 coding sequence is TGCGCCAGCAGCTCCGGGGCCCCCTCCTACGAGCAGTACTTC. Its protein product is CASSSGAPSYEQYF.

This clonotype was seen only a few times. This chain joins TRBV19 and TRBJ2-2; TRBD2 matches 10 bases. The CDR3 runs to 14 residues. Germline trimming cut 6 bases from V and 7 bases from J; bases unmatched to any gene: 5. Germline V gene data show CDR1 as LNHDA and CDR2 as SQIVND (reference sequence). The CDR3 loop is CASRLAGVGGELFF. The CDR3 nucleotides read TGTGCCAGTAGGCTAGCGGGAGTGGGCGGGGAGCTGTTTTTT.

This clonotype was seen at least ten times. The chain links TRBV30 to TRBJ2-1, with 11 nucleotides matching TRBD2. Germline CDR1 GTSNPN, CDR2 SVGIG (reference sequence). Trimming took 8 bases from V and 7 from J; bases not matched to a gene: 10. CDR3 length equals 14 residues. This chain's CDR3 is CARGGTSGGNEQFF. CDR3 DNA sequence: TGTGCCCGGGGGGGGACTAGCGGCGGAAATGAGCAGTTCTTC.

Only a few counts were recorded for this clonotype. This rearrangement joins TRBV18 to TRBJ2-1; D is undetermined. The CDR3 covers 15 residues. With 8 bases removed from V and 0 bases from J, the gap between germline ends came to 14 bases. The germline V gene encodes CDR1 KGHSH and CDR2 LQKENI. The CDR3 coding sequence is TGTGCCAGCAGCCTCTACATTAGCTCCTACAATGAGCAGTTCTTC. It is translated as CASSLYISSYNEQFF.

This clonotype has only a few counts. The V gene is TRBV20-1, the J gene TRBJ1-5, with D perhaps TRBD1 (5 bases). The CDR3 has 13 amino acids. V was trimmed by 5 bases and J by 8 bases, leaving 16 bases between them. Looked up from germline, CDR1 is DFQATT and CDR2 is SNEGSKA (reference sequence). Here the CDR3 DNA reads TGCAGTGCTTTCGACAGCACTTTAAAGCCCCAGCATTTT. It specifies CSAFDSTLKPQHF.

In the case of this clonotype: An end of the junction does not agree with germline; a read error may underlie this. V gene TRBV7-7 combines with J gene TRBJ2-1; D gene unclear. Per germline, CDR1 SSHAT and CDR2 FNYEAQ (reference sequence). The CDR3 loop spans 13 amino acids. Here the CDR3 DNA reads TGTGCTAGCAGCAGCAACCGGTTGGATGAGCAGTTCTTC. This translates into CASSSNRLDEQFF.

This clonotype was counted a few times. The rearrangement joins TRBV7-9 to TRBJ2-3, with D maybe TRBD1 (6 bases). Trimming stripped 5 bases from V and 3 bases from J, with 12 bases between. The CDR3 has 14 residues. The germline V gene has CDR1 SEHNR and CDR2 FQNEAQ (reference sequence). The CDR3 nucleotides are TGTGCCAGCAGCCGGGACCAGGGGACAGATACGCAGTATTTT. Translation: CASSRDQGTDTQYF.

The gene calls are TRBV12-3 or TRBV12-4 and TRBJ2-7; D assignment may be TRBD1 or TRBD2 (5 bases each). This CDR3 is built from 14 residues. Trimming left V 5 bases short and J 4 bases short, with 15 bases between. The CDR3 spells CASSEGRAPYEQYF. The CDR3 DNA reads as TGTGCCAGCAGTGAGGGGAGAGCGCCTTACGAGCAGTACTTC.

The chain has TRBV6-2 or TRBV6-3 and TRBJ1-5, with D tentatively TRBD1 (6 bases). Germline assignment: CDR1 MNHEY and CDR2 SVGEGT. The V end was cut by 4 bases, the J end by 0 bases, with 10 bases between. The CDR3 is 15 amino acids. The DNA of the CDR3 is TGTGCCAGCAGTTCGACAGGACATAGCAATCAGCCCCAGCATTTT. Translated: CASSSTGHSNQPQHF.

This clonotype was seen a few times. V usage is TRBV19 and J usage is TRBJ1-5; the D is unclear. CDR1 and CDR2 (germline): LNHDA, SQIVND (reference sequence). The CDR3 totals 14 residues. V lost 9 bases, J lost 0 bases, and 12 bases lay in between. The CDR3 is CASLREGSNQPQHF. CDR3 nucleotide sequence: TGTGCCAGCCTAAGGGAGGGTAGCAATCAGCCCCAGCATTTT.

The rearrangement joins TRBV5-1 to TRBJ1-4; D is possibly TRBD1 (5 bases). V was shortened by 0 bases and J by 8 bases, with 14 bases between the two germline ends. Germline CDR1 reads SGHRS; CDR2 reads YFSETQ. This CDR3 region has 15 residues. The CDR3 region is CASSLEGRDFEKLFF. CDR3 nucleotide sequence: TGCGCCAGCAGCTTGGAGGGCAGGGATTTCGAAAAACTGTTTTTT. Drawing the rest from reference TRBV5-1 and TRBJ1-4, the complete variable domain is KAGVTQTPRYLIKTRGQQVTLSCSPISGHRSVSWYQQTPGQGLQFLFEYFSETQRNKGNFPGRFSGRQFSNSRSEMNVSTLELGDSALYLCASSLEGRDFEKLFFGSGTQLSVL.

V gene TRBV20-1 combines with J gene TRBJ2-2, with 7 bases that match TRBD2. Trimming took 6 bases from V and 6 from J; bases not matched to a gene: 1. Germline V CDR1 and CDR2: DFQATT, SNEGSKA (reference sequence). The CDR3 is 11 residues long. DNA for the CDR3: TGCAGTGCGGCGGGGGCCGGGGAGCTGTTTTTT. This sequence encodes CSAAGAGELFF.

V usage is TRBV6-2 or TRBV6-3 and J usage is TRBJ1-1, with TRBD1 identical over 7 bases. V lost 2 bases to trimming and J lost 1 base; unmatched junction nucleotides: 7. This CDR3 has 16 amino acids. Germline CDR1 is MNHEY and CDR2 is SVGEGT. The CDR3 nucleotides are TGTGCCAGCAGTTACCGACAGGGATTGGGGAACACTGAAGCTTTCTTT. Residues: CASSYRQGLGNTEAFF.

As to this clonotype: A single base separates this from a much larger clone, so it may be a read error. The CDR3 coding sequence is TGTGCCAGCAGCCTGGGACTGCCCTCCTACGAGCAGTACTTC. Its translation is CASSLGLPSYEQYF. The chain carries TRBV28 and TRBJ2-7; tentative D call: TRBD2 (6 bases). The germline V gene has CDR1 MDHEN and CDR2 SYDVKM. The germline V and J ends were trimmed by 6 bases and 0 bases, with 12 bases remaining between them. The CDR3 loop spans 14 amino acids.

J is TRBJ2-2 and V is TRBV5-4; no reliable D call. Germline lookup yields CDR1 SGHNT and CDR2 YYREEE (reference sequence). The CDR3 totals 13 residues. Trimming left V 5 bases short and J 5 bases short, with 10 bases between. In DNA, the CDR3 is TGTGCCAGCAGATCCGGGCGGACCGGGGAGCTGTTTTTT. The encoded protein is CASRSGRTGELFF.

A few counts support this clonotype. V and J are TRBV15 and TRBJ2-7, with D possibly matching TRBD2 (5 bases). Germline CDR1 LNHNV, CDR2 YYDKDF (reference sequence). The V end lost 2 bases, the J end lost 1 base, and 12 bases lay between the germline ends. The CDR3 is made up of 15 amino acids. The DNA of the CDR3 is TGTGCCACCAGCAGACCCGAGGGTGGGTCCTACGAGCAGTACTTC. Translation gives CATSRPEGGSYEQYF.

Here the CDR3 reads CASSPSGTGETPQHF. CDR3 sequence (DNA): TGTGCCAGCAGCCCCTCCGGGACAGGGGAAACGCCCCAGCATTTT. The chain links TRBV12-3 or TRBV12-4 to TRBJ1-5; 10 nucleotides line up with TRBD1. Losses at the gene ends were 6 bases for V and 9 bases for J; bases not matched to a gene: 11. The CDR3 extends over 15 amino acids.

This clonotype has ten or more counts. This chain connects TRBV20-1 to TRBJ2-7; TRBD1 agrees at 10 bases. V shed 5 bases, J shed 5 bases, and the junction held 3 bases outside the gene matches. This CDR3 has 12 amino acids. Germline CDR1 DFQATT, CDR2 SNEGSKA (reference sequence). The CDR3 reads CSASGTGDEQYF. The CDR3 region has the DNA TGCAGTGCTTCCGGGACAGGGGACGAGCAGTACTTC.

The sample holds a few counts of this clonotype. This chain joins TRBV28 and TRBJ1-5; D possibly corresponds to TRBD1 (5 bases). This CDR3 is built from 16 residues. V was cut by 8 bases and J by 1 base, with 18 bases left in between. Germline CDR1 and CDR2: MDHEN and SYDVKM. The DNA for the CDR3 is TGTGCCAGCGTCGAGACGGGGGGTTGGAGCAATCAGCCCCAGCATTTT. Residues: CASVETGGWSNQPQHF.

The chain employs TRBV4-1 and TRBJ2-7, with 7 bases that match TRBD1. The trim removed 1 base at V and 1 base at J, leaving 22 bases unmatched. Germline CDR1 MGHRA, CDR2 YSYEKL. The CDR3 consists of 21 residues. CDR3 amino acids: CASSQALREGGGGYQSYEQYF. The CDR3 DNA reads as TGCGCCAGCAGCCAAGCCCTGAGAGAAGGGGGCGGAGGATACCAATCCTACGAGCAGTACTTC.

In this sample, this clonotype turned up many times. The V call is TRBV18, the J call TRBJ2-7; TRBD2 might be the D (6 bases). Trimming removed 6 bases at V and 5 bases at J, with 14 bases between. Germline lookup yields CDR1 KGHSH and CDR2 LQKENI. This CDR3 has 13 amino acids. CDR3 nucleotide sequence: TGTGCCAGCTCCAAGGGAGGTATCAACGAGCAGTACTTC. Its translation: CASSKGGINEQYF.

Written as DNA, the CDR3 is TGTGCCATCAGTGAGTCTCTAGCGTCCCAAGAGACCCAGTACTTC. Amino acid sequence: CAISESLASQETQYF. The chain employs TRBV10-3 and TRBJ2-5, with D possibly TRBD2 on 6 matching bases. The V end lost 0 bases, the J end lost 1 base, and 9 bases lay between the germline ends. The length of the CDR3 is 15 residues. Germline V gives CDR1 ENHRY, CDR2 SYGVKD.

A word on this clonotype: This clone may be a read error of a much larger clone one base away. This sequence joins TRBV11-2 and TRBJ2-1; D remains ambiguous. This CDR3 contains 13 residues. Germline loops: CDR1 SGHAT, CDR2 FQNNGV. The CDR3 bases are TGTGCCATCAGCTTAGAGCTGGGCAATGAGCAGTTCTTC. Protein product: CAISLELGNEQFF.

This clonotype came up a few times. J is TRBJ2-2 and V is TRBV4-1; D remains unclear. The germline V gene has CDR1 MGHRA and CDR2 YSYEKL. Deletions cut 4 bases from V and 6 bases from J, with 21 bases between. This CDR3 has 17 residues. The CDR3 loop reads CASSRINYNFGSGELFF. The CDR3 DNA sequence: TGCGCCAGCAGCCGCATTAATTATAACTTTGGGTCCGGGGAGCTGTTTTTT.

This clonotype came up many times. This chain joins TRBV28 and TRBJ2-7; D may be TRBD2 (5 bases). The CDR3 is made up of 12 amino acids. Trimming stripped 2 bases from V and 4 bases from J, with 6 bases between. From germline, CDR1 is MDHEN and CDR2 SYDVKM. This CDR3 reads CASSLRDYEQYF. The CDR3 DNA sequence: TGTGCCAGCAGTTTACGGGATTACGAGCAGTACTTC.

The CDR3 is CATTVLAGVYNEQFF. The DNA of the CDR3 is TGTGCCACAACGGTACTAGCGGGAGTCTACAATGAGCAGTTCTTC. This chain connects TRBV6-1 to TRBJ2-1, with 11 bases lining up with TRBD2. The CDR3 is 15 residues long. V trimming: 10 bases; J trimming: 3 bases; junction bases outside the gene matches: 8. Germline V gene lookup returns CDR1 MNHNS and CDR2 SASEGT.

The gene calls are TRBV29-1 and TRBJ2-1, with D possibly TRBD2 on 5 matching bases. This CDR3 is 18 amino acids long. CDR1 and CDR2 from the germline V gene are SQVTM and ANQGSEA. V lost 6 bases and J 0 bases, leaving 24 bases between the germline ends. The CDR3 DNA follows: TGCAGCGTCATCCTCTGGGCCTCCTCGGGAAGCTCCTACAATGAGCAGTTCTTC. Translation: CSVILWASSGSSYNEQFF.

This clonotype was recorded at least ten times. The chain couples TRBV18 to TRBJ1-5; the match to TRBD1 covers 7 bases. This CDR3 has 13 amino acids. Unmatched junction bases numbered 2, after V lost 3 bases and J lost 6 bases. In germline, CDR1 is KGHSH, CDR2 LQKENI. CDR3 sequence: CASSPRGLQPQHF. The CDR3 DNA follows: TGTGCCAGCTCACCTAGGGGGCTTCAGCCCCAGCATTTT. The variable domain in full, with the rest retrieved from reference TRBV18 and TRBJ1-5, is NAGVMQNPRHLVRRRGQEARLRCSPMKGHSHVYWYRQLPEEGLKFMVYLQKENIIDESGMPKERFSAEFPKEGPSILRIQQVVRGDSAAYFCASSPRGLQPQHFGDGTRLSIL.